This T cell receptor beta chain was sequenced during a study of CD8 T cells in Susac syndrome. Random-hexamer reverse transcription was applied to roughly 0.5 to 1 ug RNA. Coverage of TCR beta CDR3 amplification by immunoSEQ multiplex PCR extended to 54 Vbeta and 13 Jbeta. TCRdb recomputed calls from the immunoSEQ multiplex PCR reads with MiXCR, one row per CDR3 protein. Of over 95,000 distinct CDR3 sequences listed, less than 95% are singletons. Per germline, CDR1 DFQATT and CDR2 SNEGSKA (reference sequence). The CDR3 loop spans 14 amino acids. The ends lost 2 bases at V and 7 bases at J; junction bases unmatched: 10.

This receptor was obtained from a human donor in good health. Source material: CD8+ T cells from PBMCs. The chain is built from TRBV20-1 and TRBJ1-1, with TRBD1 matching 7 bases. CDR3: CSARTGQRAFEAFF. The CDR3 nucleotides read TGCAGTGCTAGAACGGGACAGCGGGCCTTTGAAGCTTTCTTT.